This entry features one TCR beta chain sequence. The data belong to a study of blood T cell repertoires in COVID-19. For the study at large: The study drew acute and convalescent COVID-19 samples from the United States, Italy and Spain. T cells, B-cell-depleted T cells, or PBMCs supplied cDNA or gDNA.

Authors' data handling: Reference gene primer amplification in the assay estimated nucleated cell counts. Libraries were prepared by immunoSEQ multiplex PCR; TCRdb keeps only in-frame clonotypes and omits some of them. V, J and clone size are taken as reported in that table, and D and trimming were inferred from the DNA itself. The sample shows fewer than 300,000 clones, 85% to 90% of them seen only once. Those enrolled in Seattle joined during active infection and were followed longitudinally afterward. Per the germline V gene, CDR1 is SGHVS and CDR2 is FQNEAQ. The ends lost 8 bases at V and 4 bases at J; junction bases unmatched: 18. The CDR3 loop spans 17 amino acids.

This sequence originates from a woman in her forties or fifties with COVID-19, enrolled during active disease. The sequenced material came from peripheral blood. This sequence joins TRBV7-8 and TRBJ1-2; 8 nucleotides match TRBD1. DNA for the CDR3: TGTGCCAGCGGATCCTACCAATCCGGGACAGGACGCTATGGCTACACCTTC. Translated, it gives CASGSYQSGTGRYGYTF.